The clone carrying this TCR beta chain was seen more than once but under ten times. Its antigen is still unknown. CDR1 and CDR2 (germline): SGHRS, YFSETQ. V shed 2 bases and J shed 5 bases, with 8 bases lying between them. The CDR3 runs 13 residues. Study-wide results and caveats: Tumor Treg TCRs overlapped most with tumor naive CD4+ cells. The TCR gene usage of tumor memory CD4+ T cells clustered together with blood and lymph node memory CD4+ cells and with lymph node naive CD4+ cells. Larger-cohort validation covered only one TCR beta V-J rearrangement.

Cells sorted as Tregs were CD4+, CD25+ and CD127-/low. Semi-nested PCR with Nested Universal Primer A followed constant-region reverse priming of full-length variable regions. MiXCR, run by TCRdb on the 5' RACE reads, gives a single entry per CDR3 protein. The sample includes some 40,000 distinct CDR3 sequences, around a fifth of them seen just once. The sequencing input was Tregs sorted from a lymph node. This sequence was found in a female donor with breast cancer. V gene TRBV5-1 combines with J gene TRBJ1-5; D is possibly TRBD1 (5 bases). The CDR3 coding sequence is TGCGCCAGCAGCTTCCCAGGGTATCAGCCCCAGCATTTT. Encoded protein: CASSFPGYQPQHF.